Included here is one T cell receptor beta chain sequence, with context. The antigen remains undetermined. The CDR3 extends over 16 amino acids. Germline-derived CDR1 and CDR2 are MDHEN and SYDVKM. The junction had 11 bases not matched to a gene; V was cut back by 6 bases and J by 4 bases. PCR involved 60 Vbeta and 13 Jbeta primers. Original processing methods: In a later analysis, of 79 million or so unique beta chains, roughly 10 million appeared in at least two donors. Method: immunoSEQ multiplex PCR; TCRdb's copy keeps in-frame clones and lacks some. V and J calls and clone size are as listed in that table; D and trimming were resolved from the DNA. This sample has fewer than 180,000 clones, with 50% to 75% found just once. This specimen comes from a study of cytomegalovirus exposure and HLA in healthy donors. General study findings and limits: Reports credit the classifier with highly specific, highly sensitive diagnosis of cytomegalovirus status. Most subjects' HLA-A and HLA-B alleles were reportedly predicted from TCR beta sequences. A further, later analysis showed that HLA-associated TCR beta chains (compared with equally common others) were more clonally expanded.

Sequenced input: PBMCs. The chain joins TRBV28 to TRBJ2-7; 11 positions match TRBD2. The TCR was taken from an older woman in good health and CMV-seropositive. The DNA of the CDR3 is TGTGCCAGCAGCTACCCTACTAGCGGGAGTCGATACGAGCAGTACTTC. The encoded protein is CASSYPTSGSRYEQYF.